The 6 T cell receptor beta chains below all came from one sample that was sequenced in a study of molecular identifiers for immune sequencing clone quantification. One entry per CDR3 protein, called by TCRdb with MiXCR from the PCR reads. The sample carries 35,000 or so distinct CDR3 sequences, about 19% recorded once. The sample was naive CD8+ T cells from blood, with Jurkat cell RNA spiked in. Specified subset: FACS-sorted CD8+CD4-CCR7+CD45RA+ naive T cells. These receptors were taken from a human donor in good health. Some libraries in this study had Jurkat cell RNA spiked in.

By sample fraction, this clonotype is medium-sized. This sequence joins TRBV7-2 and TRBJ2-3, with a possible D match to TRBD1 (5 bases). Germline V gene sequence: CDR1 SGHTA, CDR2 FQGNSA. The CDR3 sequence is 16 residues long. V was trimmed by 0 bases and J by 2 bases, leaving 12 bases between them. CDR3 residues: CASSLADRMYTDTQYF. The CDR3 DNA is TGTGCCAGCAGCTTAGCAGACAGAATGTACACAGATACGCAGTATTTT.

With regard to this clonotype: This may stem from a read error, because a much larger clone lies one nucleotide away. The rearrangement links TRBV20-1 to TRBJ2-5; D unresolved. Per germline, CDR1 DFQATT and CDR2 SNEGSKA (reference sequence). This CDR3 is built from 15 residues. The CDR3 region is CSARDLAYYQETQCF. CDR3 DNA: TGCAGTGCTAGAGATTTGGCTTACTACCAAGAGACCCAGTGCTTC.

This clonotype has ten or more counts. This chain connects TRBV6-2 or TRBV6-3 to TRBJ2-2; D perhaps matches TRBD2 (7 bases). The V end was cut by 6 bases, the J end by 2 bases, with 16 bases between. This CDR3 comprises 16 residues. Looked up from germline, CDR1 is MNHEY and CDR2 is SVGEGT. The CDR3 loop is CASRMAGAGNTGELFF. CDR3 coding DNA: TGTGCCAGCAGGATGGCGGGGGCCGGTAACACCGGGGAGCTGTTTTTT.

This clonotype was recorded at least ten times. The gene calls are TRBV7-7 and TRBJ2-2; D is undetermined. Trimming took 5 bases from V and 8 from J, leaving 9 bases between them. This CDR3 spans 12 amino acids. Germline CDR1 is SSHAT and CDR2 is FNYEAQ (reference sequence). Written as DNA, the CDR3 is TGTGCCAGCAGCCTAGGGTCTGGGGAGCTGTTTTTT. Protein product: CASSLGSGELFF.

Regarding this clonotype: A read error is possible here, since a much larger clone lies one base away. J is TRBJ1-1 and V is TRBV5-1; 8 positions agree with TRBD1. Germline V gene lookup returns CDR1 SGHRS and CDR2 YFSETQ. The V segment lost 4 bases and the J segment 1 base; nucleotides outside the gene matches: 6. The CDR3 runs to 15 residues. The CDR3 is CASSQRTGTNTEAFF. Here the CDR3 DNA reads TGCGCCAGCAGCCAACGGACAGGGACGAACACTGAAGCTTTCTTT.

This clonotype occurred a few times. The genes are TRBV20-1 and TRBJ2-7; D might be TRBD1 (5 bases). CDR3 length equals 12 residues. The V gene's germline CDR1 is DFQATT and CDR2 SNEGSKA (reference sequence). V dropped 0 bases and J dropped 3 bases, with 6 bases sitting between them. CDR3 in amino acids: CSARDDSYEQYF. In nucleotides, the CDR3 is TGCAGTGCTAGAGATGACAGCTACGAGCAGTACTTC.